The clone carrying this T cell receptor (beta chain) was picked up one time. Its antigen remains unknown. Sequenced by immunoSEQ multiplex PCR; TCRdb stores in-frame clones only, minus some. The repertoire has roughly 120,000 clones, approximately 90% of them found once; the top ten carry around 0.83%. The entry originates in a study of T cell clones after liver transplantation. Study context: Apart from a few HCV-positive recipients, transplants were for non-autoimmune, non-viral reasons. Draws occurred before transplant, before withdrawal, and after complete or failed withdrawal.

Findings and caveats of the study: Small, mixed patient groups and varying post-transplant times limit these conclusions.

This TCR was sampled from a human patient who received a liver transplant. Some T cells may have originated in the graft donor. The starting material was CD4+ T cells from blood, obtained 12 months after liver transplant.

CDR3 residues: CASSPQIAVSSYNEQFF. The CDR3 region has the DNA TGTGCCAGCAGCCCGCAAATAGCGGTAAGCTCCTACAATGAGCAGTTCTTC. V usage is TRBV7-2 and J usage is TRBJ2-1; the D gene is possibly TRBD2 (6 bases). The CDR3 runs 17 residues. Germline V gene lookup returns CDR1 SGHTA and CDR2 FQGNSA. V shed 5 bases and J shed 0 bases, with 17 bases lying between them.